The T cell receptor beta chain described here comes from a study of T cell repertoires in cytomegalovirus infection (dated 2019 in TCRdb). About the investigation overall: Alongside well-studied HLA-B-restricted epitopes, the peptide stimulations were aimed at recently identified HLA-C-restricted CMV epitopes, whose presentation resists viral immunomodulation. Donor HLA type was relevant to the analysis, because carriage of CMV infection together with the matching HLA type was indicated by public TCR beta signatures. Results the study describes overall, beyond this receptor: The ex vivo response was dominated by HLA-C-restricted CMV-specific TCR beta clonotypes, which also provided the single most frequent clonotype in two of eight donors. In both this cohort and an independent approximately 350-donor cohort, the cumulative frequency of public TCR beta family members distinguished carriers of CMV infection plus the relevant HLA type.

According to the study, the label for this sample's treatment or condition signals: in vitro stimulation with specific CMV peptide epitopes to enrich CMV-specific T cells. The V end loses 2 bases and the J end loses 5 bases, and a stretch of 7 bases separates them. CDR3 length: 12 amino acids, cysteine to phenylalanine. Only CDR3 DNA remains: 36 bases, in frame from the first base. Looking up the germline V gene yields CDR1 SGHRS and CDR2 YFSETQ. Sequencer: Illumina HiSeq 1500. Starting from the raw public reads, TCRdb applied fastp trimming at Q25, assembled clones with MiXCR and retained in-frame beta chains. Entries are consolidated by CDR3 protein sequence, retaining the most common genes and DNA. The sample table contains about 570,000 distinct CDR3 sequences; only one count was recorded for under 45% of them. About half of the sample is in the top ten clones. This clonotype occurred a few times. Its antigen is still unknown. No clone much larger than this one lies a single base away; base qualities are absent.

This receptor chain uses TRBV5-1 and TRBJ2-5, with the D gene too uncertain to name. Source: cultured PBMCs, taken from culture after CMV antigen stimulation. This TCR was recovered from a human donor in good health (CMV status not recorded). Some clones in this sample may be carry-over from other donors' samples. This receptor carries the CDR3 CASSFPQETQYF. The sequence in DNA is TGCGCCAGCAGCTTCCCCCAGGAGACCCAGTACTTC.